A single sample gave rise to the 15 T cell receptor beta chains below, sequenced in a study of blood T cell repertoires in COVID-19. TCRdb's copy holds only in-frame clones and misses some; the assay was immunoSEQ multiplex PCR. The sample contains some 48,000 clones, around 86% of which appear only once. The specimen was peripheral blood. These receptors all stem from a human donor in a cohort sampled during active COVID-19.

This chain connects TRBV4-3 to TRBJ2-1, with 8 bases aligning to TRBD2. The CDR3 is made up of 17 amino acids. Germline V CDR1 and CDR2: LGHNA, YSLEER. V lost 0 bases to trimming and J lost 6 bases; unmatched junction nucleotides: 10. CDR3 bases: TGCGCCAGCAGCCAAGACGGAGCGGGGGAACTCCTCAATGAGCAGTTCTTC. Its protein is CASSQDGAGELLNEQFF.

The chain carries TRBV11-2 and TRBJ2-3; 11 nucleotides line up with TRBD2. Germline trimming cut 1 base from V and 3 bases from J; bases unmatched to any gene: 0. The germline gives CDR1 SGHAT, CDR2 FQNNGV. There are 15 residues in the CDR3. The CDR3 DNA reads TGTGCCAGCAGCTTAGTAGCGGGAGGGACAGATACGCAGTATTTT. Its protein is CASSLVAGGTDTQYF.

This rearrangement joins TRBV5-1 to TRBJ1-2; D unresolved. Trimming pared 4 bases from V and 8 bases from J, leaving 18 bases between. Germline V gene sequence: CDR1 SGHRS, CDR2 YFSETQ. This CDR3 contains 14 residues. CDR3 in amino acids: CASSNGLSLGGYTF. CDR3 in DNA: TGCGCCAGCAGCAACGGACTGAGCCTAGGCGGCTACACCTTC.

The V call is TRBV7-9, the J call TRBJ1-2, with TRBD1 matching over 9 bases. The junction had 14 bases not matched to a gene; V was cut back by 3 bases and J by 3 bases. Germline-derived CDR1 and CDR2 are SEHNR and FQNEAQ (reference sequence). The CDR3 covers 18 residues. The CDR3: CASSFQGTGTGMDYGYTF. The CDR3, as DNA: TGTGCCAGCAGCTTTCAAGGGACGGGGACAGGGATGGACTATGGCTACACCTTC.

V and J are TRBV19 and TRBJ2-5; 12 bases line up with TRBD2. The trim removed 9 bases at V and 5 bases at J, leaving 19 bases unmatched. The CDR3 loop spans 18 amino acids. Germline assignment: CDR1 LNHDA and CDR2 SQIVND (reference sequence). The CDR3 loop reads CARGTGECLAGGPETQYF. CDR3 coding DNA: TGTGCCAGGGGGACAGGGGAATGTCTAGCGGGAGGGCCGGAGACCCAGTACTTC.

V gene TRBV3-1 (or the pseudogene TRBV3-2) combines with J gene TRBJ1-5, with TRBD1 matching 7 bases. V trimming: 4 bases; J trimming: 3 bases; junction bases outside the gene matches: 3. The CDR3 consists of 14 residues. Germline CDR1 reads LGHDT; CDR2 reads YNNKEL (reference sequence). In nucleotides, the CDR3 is TGTGCCAGCAGCCGGGACAGTATCAATCAGCCCCAGCATTTT. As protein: CASSRDSINQPQHF.

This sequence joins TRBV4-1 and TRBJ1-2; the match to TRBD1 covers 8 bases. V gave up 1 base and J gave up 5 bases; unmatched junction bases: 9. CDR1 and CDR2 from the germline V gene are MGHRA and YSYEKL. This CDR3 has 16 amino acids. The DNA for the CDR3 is TGCGCCAGCAGCCAAGTTTTGGGAGGGGACAGGTATGGCTACACCTTC. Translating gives CASSQVLGGDRYGYTF.

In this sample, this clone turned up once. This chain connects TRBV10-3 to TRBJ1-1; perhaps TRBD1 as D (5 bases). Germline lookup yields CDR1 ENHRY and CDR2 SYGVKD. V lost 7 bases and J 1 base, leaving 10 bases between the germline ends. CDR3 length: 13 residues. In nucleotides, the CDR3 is TGTGCCATCATGCGGGGCCCGAACACTGAAGCTTTCTTT. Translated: CAIMRGPNTEAFF.

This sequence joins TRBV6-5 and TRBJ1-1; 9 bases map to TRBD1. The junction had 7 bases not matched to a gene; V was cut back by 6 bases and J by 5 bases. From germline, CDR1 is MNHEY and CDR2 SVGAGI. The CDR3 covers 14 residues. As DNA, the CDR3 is TGTGCCAGCAGACCGGGACAGGGTCGTACTGAAGCTTTCTTT. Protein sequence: CASRPGQGRTEAFF.

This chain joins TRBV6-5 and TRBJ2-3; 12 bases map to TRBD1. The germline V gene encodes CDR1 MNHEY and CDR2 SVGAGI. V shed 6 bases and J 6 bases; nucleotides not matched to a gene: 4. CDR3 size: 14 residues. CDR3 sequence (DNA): TGTGCCAGCAGGGGGGGACAGGGGGCTGATACGCAGTATTTT. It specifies CASRGGQGADTQYF.

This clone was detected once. The CDR3, as DNA: TGTGCCAGCAGATCTTTCTATGAGCAGTTCTTC. Amino acids: CASRSFYEQFF. The rearrangement uses TRBV12-3 or TRBV12-4 and TRBJ2-1; D is ambiguous. The CDR3 length is 11 residues. Trimming pared 6 bases from V and 8 bases from J, leaving 8 bases between.

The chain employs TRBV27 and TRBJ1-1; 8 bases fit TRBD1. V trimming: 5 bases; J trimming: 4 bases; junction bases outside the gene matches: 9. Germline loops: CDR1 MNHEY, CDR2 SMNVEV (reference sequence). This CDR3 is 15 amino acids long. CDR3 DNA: TGTGCCAGCAGTCCCCGGCAGGGGGCTTTCACTGAAGCTTTCTTT. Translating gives CASSPRQGAFTEAFF.

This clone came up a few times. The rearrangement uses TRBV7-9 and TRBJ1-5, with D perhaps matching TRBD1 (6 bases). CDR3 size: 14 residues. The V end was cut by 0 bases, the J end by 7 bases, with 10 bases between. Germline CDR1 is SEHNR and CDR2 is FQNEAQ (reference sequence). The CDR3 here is CASSLAGGQQPQHF. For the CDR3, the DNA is TGTGCCAGCAGCTTAGCAGGGGGTCAACAGCCCCAGCATTTT.

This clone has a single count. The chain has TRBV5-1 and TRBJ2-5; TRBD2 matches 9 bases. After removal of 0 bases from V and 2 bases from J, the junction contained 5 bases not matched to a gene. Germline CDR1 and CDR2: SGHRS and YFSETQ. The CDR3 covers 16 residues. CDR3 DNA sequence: TGCGCCAGCAGCTTGGCCTGGGCGGGAGGGCAAGAGACCCAGTACTTC. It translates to CASSLAWAGGQETQYF. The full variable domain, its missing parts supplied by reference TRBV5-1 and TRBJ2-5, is KAGVTQTPRYLIKTRGQQVTLSCSPISGHRSVSWYQQTPGQGLQFLFEYFSETQRNKGNFPGRFSGRQFSNSRSEMNVSTLELGDSALYLCASSLAWAGGQETQYFGPGTRLLVL.

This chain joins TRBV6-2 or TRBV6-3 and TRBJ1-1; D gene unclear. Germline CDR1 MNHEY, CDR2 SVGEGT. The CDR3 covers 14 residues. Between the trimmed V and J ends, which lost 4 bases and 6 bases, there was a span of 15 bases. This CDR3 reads CASSSLFSDAEAFF. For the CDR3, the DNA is TGTGCCAGCAGTTCTCTTTTCAGCGACGCTGAAGCTTTCTTT.